These T cell receptor beta chains were read from a single sample in a study of T cell changes during pregnancy in multiple sclerosis. TCRdb's table, derived via immunoSEQ multiplex PCR, lists solely in-frame clones and lacks some. Seen here are 65,000 to 80,000 clones, around nine tenths observed once, and the top ten hold roughly 0.21%. Sequencing was performed on CD4+ T cells from peripheral blood mononuclear cells, taken before pregnancy. These receptors were collected from a female donor with multiple sclerosis, enrolled in a pregnancy study. Both conserved end residues are part of each CDR3. The order of the fields is clone size, J gene, V gene, D gene, CDR3 DNA, CDR3 protein. A D gene is named only where the DNA matches it firmly. Clone size is not always given. Where it is, it says once, few, many or a class for expanded clones.

abundance: NA
j_gene: TRBJ2-5
v_gene: TRBV18
d_gene: NA
CDR3nt: TGTGCCAGCTCACCACGAGGCAGGGATGGGACCCAGTACTTC
CDR3aa: CASSPRGRDGTQYF

abundance: NA
j_gene: TRBJ1-3
v_gene: TRBV30
d_gene: NA
CDR3nt: TGTGCCTGGAGTGTACAAAACTCTGGAAACACCATATATTTT
CDR3aa: CAWSVQNSGNTIYF

abundance: NA
j_gene: TRBJ2-5
v_gene: TRBV7-3
d_gene: TRBD1
CDR3nt: TGTGCCAGCAGCAACCGGGACAGGGACGAGACCCAGTACTTC
CDR3aa: CASSNRDRDETQYF

abundance: NA
j_gene: TRBJ1-3
v_gene: TRBV10-2
d_gene: TRBD1
CDR3nt: TGCGCCAGCAGTGAGTCGAGGGACAGCATTGGAAACACCATATATTTT
CDR3aa: CASSESRDSIGNTIYF

abundance: NA
j_gene: TRBJ2-3
v_gene: TRBV4-1
d_gene: TRBD2
CDR3nt: TGCGCCAGCAGCCAAGATGGAGTAGCGGGGCAATTCTCTAGCACAGATACGCAGTATTTT
CDR3aa: CASSQDGVAGQFSSTDTQYF

abundance: NA
j_gene: TRBJ1-2
v_gene: TRBV2
d_gene: NA
CDR3nt: TGTGCCAGCAGTGAAGCGCGGCAGGGACTGAACTATGGCTACACCTTC
CDR3aa: CASSEARQGLNYGYTF

abundance: once
j_gene: TRBJ2-5
v_gene: TRBV5-4
d_gene: TRBD1
CDR3nt: TGTGCCAGCTGTGCACAGGGGTACCAAGAGACCCAGTACTTC
CDR3aa: CASCAQGYQETQYF

abundance: NA
j_gene: TRBJ1-5
v_gene: TRBV5-5
d_gene: TRBD1
CDR3nt: TGTGCCAGCAGTCGAAACCGGGACAGGGTTGGGCAGCCCCAGCATTTT
CDR3aa: CASSRNRDRVGQPQHF

abundance: NA
j_gene: TRBJ2-3
v_gene: TRBV6-6
d_gene: NA
CDR3nt: TGTGCCAGCAGCTTTAGCGGAGTAAGCACAGATACGCAGTATTTT
CDR3aa: CASSFSGVSTDTQYF

abundance: few
j_gene: TRBJ2-2
v_gene: TRBV5-5
d_gene: NA
CDR3nt: TGTGCCAGCAGCTTCAGGGCCGGGGAGCTGTTTTTT
CDR3aa: CASSFRAGELFF

abundance: NA
j_gene: TRBJ1-4
v_gene: TRBV30
d_gene: NA
CDR3nt: TGTGCCTGGAGCCTCCAACGGGGGGTTGCTAATGAAAAACTGTTTTTT
CDR3aa: CAWSLQRGVANEKLFF

abundance: once
j_gene: TRBJ1-2
v_gene: TRBV28
d_gene: TRBD1
CDR3nt: TGTGCCAGCAGTTGGGCGGGGACAGGGGGCAGGAATGGCTACACCTTC
CDR3aa: CASSWAGTGGRNGYTF

abundance: few
j_gene: TRBJ1-1
v_gene: TRBV4-2
d_gene: NA
CDR3nt: TGTGCCAGCAGCCAGGGTCGCGGGCTACCCCAAGTAGCTTTCTTT
CDR3aa: CASSQGRGLPQVAFF

abundance: NA
j_gene: TRBJ2-3
v_gene: TRBV6-1
d_gene: NA
CDR3nt: TGTGCCAGCAGTCTGACAGTGAGCACAGATACGCAGTATTTT
CDR3aa: CASSLTVSTDTQYF

abundance: NA
j_gene: TRBJ1-2
v_gene: TRBV6-1
d_gene: TRBD1
CDR3nt: TGTGCCAGCAGTGGGACAGGGTGGCAAGATGGCTACACCTTC
CDR3aa: CASSGTGWQDGYTF

abundance: NA
j_gene: TRBJ1-5
v_gene: TRBV28
d_gene: NA
CDR3nt: TGTGCCAGCAGTTCCGGTCAGGGGATTAGCGGCAATCAGCCCCAGCATTTT
CDR3aa: CASSSGQGISGNQPQHF

abundance: once
j_gene: TRBJ2-7
v_gene: TRBV6-1
d_gene: NA
CDR3nt: TGTGCCAGCAACGGCGGGAACACCTACGAGCAGTACTTC
CDR3aa: CASNGGNTYEQYF

abundance: NA
j_gene: TRBJ2-1
v_gene: TRBV28
d_gene: TRBD2
CDR3nt: TGTGCCAGCAGTTTAGTCGGACTAGCGGGAGCAAATGAGCAGTTCTTC
CDR3aa: CASSLVGLAGANEQFF

abundance: NA
j_gene: TRBJ2-7
v_gene: TRBV5-5
d_gene: TRBD1
CDR3nt: TGTGCCAGCAGCTCTGGACAGGGGCTCTACGAGCAGTACTTC
CDR3aa: CASSSGQGLYEQYF

abundance: NA
j_gene: TRBJ2-1
v_gene: TRBV20-1
d_gene: TRBD1
CDR3nt: TGCAGTGCTAGCCCCGACAGGGTCCTTCTCTTC
CDR3aa: CSASPDRVLLF

abundance: NA
j_gene: TRBJ2-7
v_gene: TRBV5-1
d_gene: NA
CDR3nt: TGCGCCAGCAGCCCAAGATACAGGGAGAGTGGAGAAGGGAGTACCTACGAGCAGTACTTC
CDR3aa: CASSPRYRESGEGSTYEQYF

abundance: once
j_gene: TRBJ2-3
v_gene: TRBV7-7
d_gene: TRBD2
CDR3nt: TGTGCCAGCAGTTCGGGAGGACCAGATACGCAGTATTTT
CDR3aa: CASSSGGPDTQYF

abundance: NA
j_gene: TRBJ1-4
v_gene: TRBV7-2
d_gene: NA
CDR3nt: TGTGCCAGCAGTTCCCCGGACAGCCCTAATGAAAAACTGTTTTTT
CDR3aa: CASSSPDSPNEKLFF

abundance: NA
j_gene: TRBJ1-1
v_gene: TRBV5-1
d_gene: TRBD1
CDR3nt: TGCGCCAGCAGCTTGGGACAGGGGGGGACTGAAGCTTTCTTT
CDR3aa: CASSLGQGGTEAFF

abundance: NA
j_gene: TRBJ2-1
v_gene: TRBV5-4
d_gene: TRBD2
CDR3nt: TGTGCCAGCACTAGCGGGGGCTCCAATGAGCAGTTCTTC
CDR3aa: CASTSGGSNEQFF

abundance: NA
j_gene: TRBJ2-7
v_gene: TRBV11-2
d_gene: NA
CDR3nt: TGTGCCAGCAGCTTAGATGGGAGTGGCTACGAGCAGTACTTC
CDR3aa: CASSLDGSGYEQYF

abundance: NA
j_gene: TRBJ1-2
v_gene: TRBV6-1
d_gene: NA
CDR3nt: TGTGCCACGGGGGAAAACTATGGCTACACCTTC
CDR3aa: CATGENYGYTF

abundance: NA
j_gene: TRBJ2-1
v_gene: TRBV5-4
d_gene: NA
CDR3nt: TGTGCCAGCAGCCCCCGGACTATCAATGAGCAGTTCTTC
CDR3aa: CASSPRTINEQFF

abundance: NA
j_gene: TRBJ2-7
v_gene: TRBV9
d_gene: TRBD2
CDR3nt: TGTGCCAGCAGCGTAGGGGCACGGGGGGACCCCTACGAGCAGTACTTC
CDR3aa: CASSVGARGDPYEQYF

abundance: NA
j_gene: TRBJ2-5
v_gene: TRBV10-3
d_gene: NA
CDR3nt: TGTGCCATCAGTGAGGAAGCGGAGACCCAGTACTTC
CDR3aa: CAISEEAETQYF

abundance: once
j_gene: TRBJ2-2
v_gene: TRBV4-1
d_gene: NA
CDR3nt: TGCGCCAGCAGCTTAGGACATTCTGCCGGGGAGCTGTTTTTT
CDR3aa: CASSLGHSAGELFF

abundance: NA
j_gene: TRBJ1-5
v_gene: TRBV5-8
d_gene: NA
CDR3nt: TGTGCCAGCAGCTTGGTCAGGTTTAGCAATCAGCCCCAGCATTTT
CDR3aa: CASSLVRFSNQPQHF

abundance: NA
j_gene: TRBJ1-2
v_gene: TRBV27
d_gene: NA
CDR3nt: TGTGCCAGCAGCCGCCAGGGTCGACTCAGTGGCTACACCTTC
CDR3aa: CASSRQGRLSGYTF

abundance: once
j_gene: TRBJ2-7
v_gene: TRBV6-5
d_gene: TRBD2
CDR3nt: TGTGCCAGCAGTTACCGAAGCGGGAGAGCAAACTACGAGCAGTACTTC
CDR3aa: CASSYRSGRANYEQYF

abundance: NA
j_gene: TRBJ2-7
v_gene: TRBV6-6
d_gene: NA
CDR3nt: TGTGCCAGCAGATATAACTACAGGGAAACCTACGAGCAGTACTTC
CDR3aa: CASRYNYRETYEQYF